The 30 T cell receptor beta chains in this list originate from one sample, sequenced in a study of cytomegalovirus exposure and HLA in healthy donors. Primers: 60 Vbeta forward and 13 Jbeta reverse. Assay: immunoSEQ multiplex PCR; the TCRdb copy retains only in-frame clones and omits some. The repertoire holds 150,000 to 200,000 clones, roughly 70% seen once, with roughly 7.1% in the top ten. Sequenced material: PBMCs. The receptors were gathered from a middle-aged man in good health and CMV-seropositive.

This sequence joins TRBV4-3 and TRBJ2-7, with D unclear. The CDR3 consists of 17 residues. From germline, CDR1 is LGHNA and CDR2 YSLEER. Trimming removed 1 base from V and 0 bases from J, with 16 bases in between. The CDR3 bases are TGCGCCAGCAGCCAAGTTTCCGGCCCGGAGAGCTCCTACGAGCAGTACTTC. Protein sequence: CASSQVSGPESSYEQYF.

For this clone: Other DNA sequences within the sample encode an identical CDR3. The chain joins TRBV7-2 to TRBJ1-3; D is unresolved. Germline lookup yields CDR1 SGHTA and CDR2 FQGNSA. The CDR3 is 12 amino acids. The V end lost 6 bases, the J end lost 4 bases, and 7 bases lay between the germline ends. CDR3 sequence (DNA): TGTGCCAGCAGGCCGGGAGGAAACACCATATATTTT. Its protein product is CASRPGGNTIYF.

This chain connects TRBV4-3 to TRBJ2-7; TRBD2 matches at 11 bases. After removal of 0 bases from V and 0 bases from J, the junction contained 7 bases not matched to a gene. The CDR3 has 18 amino acids. The germline gives CDR1 LGHNA, CDR2 YSLEER. As DNA, the CDR3 is TGCGCCAGCAGCCAAGAGGCTAGCGGGGGGCGTAGCTCCTACGAGCAGTACTTC. This gives the protein CASSQEASGGRSSYEQYF.

The rearrangement links TRBV14 to TRBJ2-7; 7 positions agree with TRBD2. CDR3 length equals 15 residues. V lost 0 bases, J lost 8 bases, and 10 bases stayed unmatched. CDR1 is SGHDN, CDR2 FVKESK, per germline. The CDR3 loop is CASSQDGGTGDQQYF. In nucleotides, the CDR3 is TGTGCCAGCAGCCAAGACGGGGGGACGGGGGACCAGCAGTACTTC.

CDR3 coding DNA: TGTGCCAGCAAAGGGGGCTTCGACAATGAGCAGTTCTTC. Amino acids: CASKGGFDNEQFF. The chain couples TRBV6-4 to TRBJ2-1, with 7 positions matching TRBD1. J lost 5 bases, V lost 7 bases, and 5 bases had no gene match. Germline V gene lookup returns CDR1 MRHNA and CDR2 SNTAGT. The CDR3 sequence is 13 residues long.

Remarks on this clone: Other DNA sequences in this sample translate to the same CDR3. The chain employs TRBV18 and TRBJ1-2; TRBD1 is a possible D gene (5 bases). Germline V gene data show CDR1 as KGHSH and CDR2 as LQKENI. This CDR3 comprises 13 residues. V was clipped by 2 bases and J by 4 bases, with 8 bases between them. CDR3 coding DNA: TGTGCCAGCTCACCAGGGCAGGGCTATGGCTACACCTTC. It specifies CASSPGQGYGYTF.

The J gene is TRBJ2-1, the V gene TRBV10-3, with TRBD1 identical over 8 bases. Germline CDR1 reads ENHRY; CDR2 reads SYGVKD. J was trimmed by 3 bases and V by 10 bases; bases with no gene match: 8. CDR3 length: 14 residues. The CDR3 here is CATAGQGGYNEQFF. The CDR3 coding sequence is TGTGCCACCGCTGGACAGGGCGGCTACAATGAGCAGTTCTTC.

The V gene is TRBV15, the J gene TRBJ2-3, with D tentatively TRBD2 (7 bases). From germline, CDR1 is LNHNV and CDR2 YYDKDF (reference sequence). V was shortened by 11 bases and J by 0 bases, with 12 bases between the two germline ends. The CDR3 runs to 13 residues. CDR3 sequence reads: CAAEGGSTDTQYF. In nucleotides, the CDR3 is TGTGCCGCAGAGGGGGGGAGCACAGATACGCAGTATTTT.

The V call is TRBV7-6, the J call TRBJ1-5; D is perhaps TRBD1 (5 bases). The CDR3 covers 14 residues. Trimming left V 5 bases short and J 1 base short, with 9 bases between. CDR1 is SGHVS, CDR2 FNYEAQ, per germline. Here the CDR3 reads CASSADRSNQPQHF. In nucleotides, the CDR3 is TGTGCCAGCAGCGCAGACAGAAGCAATCAGCCCCAGCATTTT.

The chain joins TRBV4-3 to TRBJ2-7; D is ambiguous. Germline V gene sequence: CDR1 LGHNA, CDR2 YSLEER. The V end lost 0 bases, the J end lost 5 bases, and 11 bases lay between the germline ends. There are 14 residues in the CDR3. The DNA of the CDR3 is TGCGCCAGCAGCCAAGATTTAGTTAAGAACGAGCAGTACTTC. It is translated as CASSQDLVKNEQYF.

This clone was detected once. This chain joins TRBV5-8 and TRBJ1-5; 8 bases match TRBD1. Trimming removed 4 bases from V and 4 bases from J; junction bases left unmatched: 10. CDR1 is SGHTS, CDR2 YDEGEE, per germline. CDR3 size: 16 residues. Here the CDR3 reads CASSPDRGAHNQPQHF. For the CDR3, the DNA is TGTGCCAGCAGCCCCGACAGGGGAGCTCATAATCAGCCCCAGCATTTT.

The CDR3 is CASSYGLTGNSPLHF. CDR3 DNA sequence: TGTGCCAGCAGTTATGGGTTAACGGGAAATTCACCCCTCCACTTT. The gene calls are TRBV6-6 and TRBJ1-6, with no clear D. The V end lost 3 bases, the J end lost 7 bases, and 13 bases lay between the germline ends. This CDR3 region has 15 residues. Germline V gene data show CDR1 as MNHNY and CDR2 as SVGAGI (reference sequence).

The chain employs TRBV2 and TRBJ1-5; D gene ambiguous. Germline CDR1 and CDR2: SNHLY and FYNNEI. This CDR3 contains 14 residues. With 9 bases removed from V and 0 bases from J, the gap between germline ends came to 12 bases. The CDR3 nucleotides are TGTGCCAGTTCGACACGGTATAGCAATCAGCCCCAGCATTTT. This encodes CASSTRYSNQPQHF.

This clone was seen once. This chain links TRBV5-6 with TRBJ2-6; 7 bases match TRBD1. Germline CDR1 SGHDT, CDR2 YYEEEE. Trimming at V came to 6 bases and at J to 2 bases, leaving 17 bases not matched to a gene. The CDR3 spans 19 residues. The DNA for the CDR3 is TGTGCCAGCATCGGACGATGGGGACAGAGCTCTCCTGGGGCCAACGTCCTGACTTTC. Translated: CASIGRWGQSSPGANVLTF.

J is TRBJ2-5 and V is TRBV6-5; 11 bases are shared with TRBD2. The better agreement between TRBJ2-7 and the DNA end casts doubt on the J call. Germline V gene sequence: CDR1 MNHEY, CDR2 SVGAGI. The length of the CDR3 is 15 residues. The CDR3 loop is CASSKTSGAIYEQYF. CDR3 bases: TGTGCCAGCAGTAAGACTAGCGGGGCGATCTACGAGCAGTACTTC.

The chain joins TRBV5-4 to TRBJ2-7, with 9 bases fitting TRBD1. Germline CDR1 and CDR2: SGHNT and YYREEE (reference sequence). V shed 2 bases and J 6 bases; nucleotides not matched to a gene: 6. The CDR3 is made up of 14 amino acids. The CDR3 DNA follows: TGTGCCAGCAGCTTTTCCGGGACAGGGACCGAGCAGTACTTC. Protein sequence: CASSFSGTGTEQYF.

The chain links TRBV30 to TRBJ1-1, with 9 bases lining up with TRBD1. This CDR3 comprises 14 residues. V lost 2 bases to trimming and J lost 6 bases; unmatched junction nucleotides: 7. Germline CDR1 and CDR2: GTSNPN and SVGIG (reference sequence). CDR3 sequence: CAWSPGQGTPEAFF. CDR3 in DNA: TGTGCCTGGAGTCCTGGACAGGGGACCCCTGAAGCTTTCTTT.

The gene calls are TRBV6-5 and TRBJ1-3, with 7 bases matching TRBD1. CDR1 is MNHEY and CDR2 is SVGAGI in the germline V gene. Trimming removed 2 bases from V and 1 base from J; junction bases left unmatched: 5. This CDR3 comprises 16 residues. The CDR3 nucleotides are TGTGCCAGCAGTTACCGCAAGACAGGGTCTGGAAACACCATATATTTT. It translates to CASSYRKTGSGNTIYF.

This clone was observed a few times. The genes are TRBV4-2 and TRBJ1-1, with D maybe TRBD1 (6 bases). Germline V gene sequence: CDR1 LGHNA, CDR2 YNFKEQ. With 4 bases removed from V and 1 base from J, the gap between germline ends came to 10 bases. The CDR3 runs to 14 residues. This CDR3 is CASSLGQSNTEAFF. CDR3 in DNA: TGTGCCAGCAGCCTCGGACAGTCGAACACTGAAGCTTTCTTT.

This chain uses TRBV4-2 with TRBJ1-5, with D unclear. The CDR3 contains 12 residues. V shed 4 bases and J shed 9 bases, with 10 bases lying between them. Germline assignment: CDR1 LGHNA and CDR2 YNFKEQ. Here the CDR3 DNA reads TGTGCCAGCAGCCCGGGAGGTCCGCCCCAGCATTTT. Its protein product is CASSPGGPPQHF.

This sequence joins TRBV15 and TRBJ2-1; 10 positions match TRBD2. This CDR3 is built from 17 residues. After removal of 2 bases from V and 8 bases from J, the junction contained 12 bases not matched to a gene. The germline CDR1 and CDR2 sequences are LNHNV and YYDKDF (reference sequence). As DNA, the CDR3 is TGTGCCACCAGCAGACACCAGCGGGGGGGCCGTTGGGATGAGCAGTTCTTC. Translating it yields CATSRHQRGGRWDEQFF.

In the case of this clone: Other DNA sequences in this specimen translate into the identical CDR3. The chain uses TRBV4-3 and TRBJ1-1, with 10 bases aligning to TRBD1. Germline trimming cut 3 bases from V and 4 bases from J; bases unmatched to any gene: 8. The CDR3 totals 16 residues. From germline, CDR1 is LGHNA and CDR2 YSLEER. The CDR3 reads CASSQGVWTGGTEAFF. The CDR3 region has the DNA TGCGCCAGCAGCCAGGGGGTGTGGACAGGGGGCACTGAAGCTTTCTTT.

This chain connects TRBV18 to TRBJ2-7, with TRBD2 matching over 8 bases. The ends lost 3 bases at V and 2 bases at J; junction bases unmatched: 6. The germline CDR1 and CDR2 sequences are KGHSH and LQKENI. The CDR3 runs to 15 residues. Written as DNA, the CDR3 is TGTGCCAGCTCACCCTCGGGGGGGGGTACCTACGAGCAGTACTTC. Its translation is CASSPSGGGTYEQYF.

V gene TRBV4-2 combines with J gene TRBJ2-5, with D perhaps TRBD2 (6 bases). The CDR3 extends over 19 amino acids. The germline gives CDR1 LGHNA, CDR2 YNFKEQ. V lost 4 bases and J lost 1, with 25 bases in between. CDR3 sequence reads: CASSLGGTGTRHLQETQYF. In DNA, the CDR3 is TGTGCCAGCAGCCTTGGGGGAACCGGGACTCGCCATCTCCAAGAGACCCAGTACTTC.

This sequence joins TRBV27 and TRBJ2-1, with 10 bases matching TRBD2. CDR3 length: 14 amino acids. The ends lost 10 bases at V and 6 bases at J; junction bases unmatched: 9. Per the germline V gene, CDR1 is MNHEY and CDR2 is SMNVEV (reference sequence). The CDR3 protein is CATRYSGGTNEQFF. In nucleotides, the CDR3 is TGTGCCACCCGGTATAGCGGGGGGACCAATGAGCAGTTCTTC.

J is TRBJ1-6 and V is TRBV7-9; D is undetermined. Trimming shortened V by 5 bases and J by 3 bases, and 14 bases separated the two germline ends. This CDR3 has 16 amino acids. The V gene's germline CDR1 is SEHNR and CDR2 FQNEAQ (reference sequence). CDR3 sequence reads: CASSLERRNYNSPLHF. Here the CDR3 DNA reads TGTGCCAGCAGCCTAGAGAGGCGTAACTATAATTCACCCCTCCACTTT.

The table lists this clone with a few counts. The V call is TRBV7-8, the J call TRBJ1-2; 9 nucleotides line up with TRBD1. Germline lookup yields CDR1 SGHVS and CDR2 FQNEAQ. The CDR3 runs to 14 residues. V was pared by 5 bases and J by 7 bases, with 8 bases of the junction left unmatched. The CDR3 loop reads CASSLGTGKLGYTF. The DNA of the CDR3 is TGTGCCAGCAGCCTAGGGACAGGGAAGCTTGGCTACACCTTC. Combining the CDR3 with reference TRBV7-8 and TRBJ1-2 gives the whole variable domain GAGVSQSPRYKVAKRGQDVALRCDPISGHVSLFWYQQALGQGPEFLTYFQNEAQLDKSGLPSDRFFAERPEGSVSTLKIQRTQQEDSAVYLCASSLGTGKLGYTFGSGTRLTVV.

V gene TRBV6-5 combines with J gene TRBJ2-2; 8 bases line up with TRBD1. V lost 10 bases to trimming and J lost 4 bases; unmatched junction nucleotides: 11. Germline CDR1 reads MNHEY; CDR2 reads SVGAGI. The CDR3 length is 15 residues. CDR3 loop: CATSTSGQVTGELFF. CDR3 sequence (DNA): TGTGCCACCTCGACCTCGGGACAGGTCACCGGGGAGCTGTTTTTT.

The CDR3 DNA sequence: TGTGCCAGCAGCCTCACAGGGACCGGGGAGCTGTTTTTT. Protein: CASSLTGTGELFF. The rearrangement joins TRBV9 to TRBJ2-2; TRBD1 might be the D (6 bases). Germline CDR1 and CDR2: SGDLS and YYNGEE. V was pared by 4 bases and J by 5 bases, with 9 bases between. The CDR3 totals 13 residues.

This clone was counted between two and nine times. This chain links TRBV5-1 with TRBJ2-5, with TRBD1 identical over 8 bases. The CDR3 totals 16 residues. Germline values: CDR1 SGHRS, CDR2 YFSETQ. V shed 6 bases and J 1 base; nucleotides not matched to a gene: 11. This chain's CDR3 is CASNRQGRTTQETQYF. The CDR3, as DNA: TGCGCCAGCAACCGACAGGGGCGCACTACCCAAGAGACCCAGTACTTC.